This TCR beta chain came from a study of T cells expressing NK-cell markers. Whole-study context: One of eight sequenced donors was HCMV-seronegative; the other seven were seropositive.

About this clonotype itself: What it binds is not known.

This CDR3 contains 17 residues. CDR1 DFQATT and CDR2 SNEGSKA come from the germline V gene (reference sequence). Reprocessing the 5' RACE reads, TCRdb reports a single entry for every CDR3 protein and omits DNA. The table for this sample gives about 380,000 distinct CDR3 sequences. Points from the study as a whole: The same clonotypes also predominated in the CD3+CD56-NKG2C+ fraction of a handful of donors. In a handful of donors, dominant NKG2C+ clonotypes were about 1.0-8% of CD8+ T cells.

This clonotype was obtained from a man aged 18 to 70 in good health. The V gene is TRBV20-1, the J gene TRBJ2-3; TCRdb calls TRBD1, which cannot be checked without DNA. The sample was blood T cells: a sorted CD56 or NKG2C T cell subset, CD4+ or CD8+ T cells, or bulk PBMC T cells (not recorded which). CDR3 residues: CSARDLGTGRSADTQYF.